One sample yielded the 21 T cell receptor beta chains listed below, sequenced in a study of T cell responses to AZD1222 COVID-19 vaccine. The repertoire was sequenced with immunoSEQ multiplex PCR; TCRdb's copy has only in-frame clones and lacks some. This sample has roughly 120,000 clones, with roughly 88% found just once. This material consisted of peripheral blood, taken on day 0 of MenACWY control vaccination. These receptors originate from an adult in good health.

The chain has TRBV29-1 and TRBJ2-7, with 7 bases lining up with TRBD1. V lost 7 bases to trimming and J lost 1 base; unmatched junction nucleotides: 4. The CDR3 runs to 12 residues. Germline assignment: CDR1 SQVTM and CDR2 ANQGSEA. CDR3 loop: CSARQGSYEQYF. The DNA of the CDR3 is TGCAGCGCCCGACAGGGATCCTACGAGCAGTACTTC.

The J gene is TRBJ2-3, the V gene TRBV13; TRBD2 agrees at 12 bases. The germline V gene encodes CDR1 PRHDT and CDR2 FYEKMQ (reference sequence). V was clipped by 0 bases and J by 2 bases; unmatched bases: 3. The CDR3 consists of 17 residues. The CDR3 DNA sequence: TGTGCCAGCAGCTTAGGCCTAGCGGGGGGGCACACAGATACGCAGTATTTT. This encodes CASSLGLAGGHTDTQYF.

J is TRBJ2-7 and V is TRBV11-1; D is perhaps TRBD1 (6 bases). Germline V gene lookup returns CDR1 SGHAT and CDR2 FQDESV (reference sequence). V was cut by 4 bases and J by 0 bases, with 16 bases left in between. The CDR3 has 16 amino acids. CDR3 protein: CASSSRRQERSYEQYF. DNA of the CDR3: TGTGCCAGCAGCTCTCGACGACAGGAACGCTCCTACGAGCAGTACTTC.

V and J are TRBV4-1 and TRBJ2-2; TRBD1 is a possible D gene (5 bases). The CDR3 runs 13 residues. Trimming left V 2 bases short and J 5 bases short, with 6 bases between. Germline V CDR1 and CDR2: MGHRA, YSYEKL. CDR3 in amino acids: CASSQRGTGELFF. CDR3 coding DNA: TGCGCCAGCAGCCAAAGGGGTACCGGGGAGCTGTTTTTT.

The chain uses TRBV5-1 and TRBJ1-1; D ambiguous. CDR1 and CDR2 from the germline V gene are SGHRS and YFSETQ. The CDR3 is 12 amino acids. V lost 5 bases and J lost 0, with 5 bases in between. CDR3 region: CASSFMNTEAFF. As DNA, the CDR3 is TGCGCCAGCAGTTTTATGAACACTGAAGCTTTCTTT.

The chain is built from TRBV20-1 and TRBJ1-2, with TRBD1 identical over 9 bases. V shed 7 bases, J shed 5 bases, and the junction held 2 bases outside the gene matches. Germline CDR1 DFQATT, CDR2 SNEGSKA (reference sequence). The CDR3 sequence is 11 residues long. This CDR3 is CSGDRDYGYTF. The DNA for the CDR3 is TGCAGTGGGGACAGGGATTATGGCTACACCTTC.

The genes are TRBV9 and TRBJ1-3; no clear D. Trimming cost V 3 bases and J 1 base, with 14 bases left between them. The CDR3 runs to 16 residues. Looked up from germline, CDR1 is SGDLS and CDR2 is YYNGEE. For the CDR3, the DNA is TGTGCCAGCAGCGCCCGGGGAAGGGTATCTGGAAACACCATATATTTT. Its translation: CASSARGRVSGNTIYF.

This clone has only one observation. The chain employs TRBV20-1 and TRBJ2-5, with a weak D call TRBD2 (5 bases). Germline lookup yields CDR1 DFQATT and CDR2 SNEGSKA (reference sequence). Trimming removed 3 bases from V and 5 bases from J, with 16 bases in between. The CDR3 is 14 amino acids. The CDR3 region has the DNA TGCAGTGCTAGTAGCTCTAGCCCGAGGGAGACCCAGTACTTC. Its translation: CSASSSSPRETQYF.

The V and J genes are TRBV19 and TRBJ1-2; 8 nucleotides agree with TRBD1. After removal of 2 bases from V and 4 bases from J, the junction contained 0 bases not matched to a gene. The CDR3 is 13 residues long. CDR1 is LNHDA, CDR2 SQIVND, per germline (reference sequence). This CDR3 reads CASSITGGYGYTF. CDR3 in DNA: TGTGCCAGTAGTATAACAGGGGGCTATGGCTACACCTTC.

The V call is TRBV5-4, the J call TRBJ2-1; 8 nucleotides agree with TRBD2. From germline, CDR1 is SGHNT and CDR2 YYREEE (reference sequence). V lost 4 bases and J lost 7; bases outside the gene matches: 7. CDR3 length: 14 amino acids. The CDR3 spells CASSPGGAGNEQFF. In nucleotides, the CDR3 is TGTGCCAGCAGCCCCGGGGGGGCCGGTAATGAGCAGTTCTTC.

This clone was counted only a few times. CDR3 nucleotide sequence: TGTGCCAGCAGTGACTACTATGGCTACACCTTC. It encodes CASSDYYGYTF. The chain employs TRBV28 and TRBJ1-2; the D is unclear. Per germline, CDR1 MDHEN and CDR2 SYDVKM. The CDR3 is 11 residues long. Trimming removed 5 bases from V and 3 bases from J, with 4 bases in between.

This sequence joins TRBV18 and TRBJ1-4; 8 bases are shared with TRBD1. CDR3 length equals 15 residues. The germline V gene encodes CDR1 KGHSH and CDR2 LQKENI. V shed 3 bases, J shed 8 bases, and the junction held 8 bases outside the gene matches. The chain's CDR3 is CASSPSRTGNEKLFF. The CDR3 bases are TGTGCCAGCTCACCTTCCAGGACAGGGAACGAAAAACTGTTTTTT.

The chain joins TRBV11-2 to TRBJ2-7; D unclear. V lost 1 base to trimming and J lost 4 bases, with 5 bases between them. Germline V lookup: CDR1 SGHAT, CDR2 FQNNGV. The CDR3 loop spans 12 amino acids. This CDR3 is CASSLVPYEQYF. In DNA, the CDR3 is TGTGCCAGCAGCTTAGTCCCATACGAGCAGTACTTC.

V usage is TRBV11-1 and J usage is TRBJ1-5; no clear D gene. V gave up 5 bases and J gave up 6 bases, with 11 bases separating them. From germline, CDR1 is SGHAT and CDR2 FQDESV (reference sequence). The CDR3 loop spans 13 amino acids. As DNA, the CDR3 is TGTGCCAGCAGCCTCACCAAGAGTCAGCCCCAGCATTTT. This sequence encodes CASSLTKSQPQHF.

The rearrangement links TRBV9 to TRBJ2-1; D not resolved. Germline CDR1 SGDLS, CDR2 YYNGEE. The CDR3 length is 13 residues. The germline V and J ends were trimmed by 3 bases and 8 bases, with 12 bases remaining between them. The CDR3 region has the DNA TGTGCCAGCAGCGAGGGCCCAGACGATGAGCAGTTCTTC. Encoded protein: CASSEGPDDEQFF.

V usage is TRBV7-2 and J usage is TRBJ1-2; possible D gene TRBD1, 6 bases. Per the germline V gene, CDR1 is SGHTA and CDR2 is FQGNSA. Trimming stripped 4 bases from V and 3 bases from J, with 12 bases between. The CDR3 has 14 residues. CDR3 sequence (DNA): TGTGCCAGCAGCTCCGAGGGGGGAGACTATGGCTACACCTTC. Protein product: CASSSEGGDYGYTF.

This clone was seen only a few times. The DNA of the CDR3 is TGCGCCAGCAGCCACGACCCGGGACAGGGTGCAGATACGCAGTATTTT. Translation gives CASSHDPGQGADTQYF. The genes are TRBV5-1 and TRBJ2-3; 9 bases agree with TRBD1. CDR1 is SGHRS, CDR2 YFSETQ, per germline. Trimming at V came to 4 bases and at J to 4 bases, leaving 10 bases not matched to a gene. The CDR3 is 16 amino acids.

This clone was detected only a few times. The V and J genes are TRBV28 and TRBJ1-2, with D possibly TRBD1 on 5 matching bases. The CDR3 spans 14 residues. Germline-derived CDR1 and CDR2 are MDHEN and SYDVKM. The V gene lost 2 bases and the J gene lost 4 bases, with 11 bases spanning the gap. The CDR3, as DNA: TGTGCCAGCAGTTTAAGGGACTTTGGCTATGGCTACACCTTC. It translates to CASSLRDFGYGYTF.

A note on this clone: The junction differs from germline at one of its ends, possibly a read error. V and J are TRBV6-4 and TRBJ1-3, with D unresolved. Germline V lookup: CDR1 MRHNA, CDR2 SNTAGT. There are 13 residues in the CDR3. CDR3 loop: CASSDGPGDTIYF. CDR3 DNA sequence: TGTGCCAGCAGTGATGGACCTGGAGACACCATATATTTT.

This chain links TRBV28 with TRBJ1-5, with 10 bases fitting TRBD1. V trimming: 5 bases; J trimming: 3 bases; junction bases outside the gene matches: 4. The CDR3 length is 15 residues. Germline V gene data show CDR1 as MDHEN and CDR2 as SYDVKM. The CDR3 loop is CASSRQGAVNQPQHF. CDR3 coding DNA: TGTGCCAGCAGTAGACAGGGGGCGGTCAATCAGCCCCAGCATTTT. The variable domain in full, completed from reference TRBV28 and TRBJ1-5, reads DVKVTQSSRYLVKRTGEKVFLECVQDMDHENMFWYRQDPGLGLRLIYFSYDVKMKEKGDIPEGYSVSREKKERFSLILESASTNQTSMYLCASSRQGAVNQPQHFGDGTRLSIL.

V and J are TRBV5-1 and TRBJ2-6; D remains ambiguous. This CDR3 region has 17 residues. V lost 0 bases to trimming and J lost 0 bases, with 10 bases between them. From germline, CDR1 is SGHRS and CDR2 YFSETQ. CDR3 region: CASSLEEQISGANVLTF. The CDR3 nucleotides read TGCGCCAGCAGCTTGGAAGAACAGATCTCTGGGGCCAACGTCCTGACTTTC.